The 26 T cell receptor beta chains below come from one sample, sequenced in a study of OX40 agonist ivuxolimab in advanced cancers. Only in-frame clones appear in the TCRdb table, and some are missing; sequencing was by immunoSEQ multiplex PCR. The data hold tens of thousands of clones, with 70% to 80% observed a single time. Material: CD4+ or CD8+ T cells sorted from blood, obtained in a trial of the OX40 agonist ivuxolimab. All receptors derive from an adult with an advanced solid tumor such as melanoma, head and neck, liver or kidney cancer.

The chain carries TRBV13 and TRBJ1-6; D is uncertain. Between the trimmed V and J ends, which lost 0 bases and 13 bases, there was a span of 13 bases. The CDR3 totals 14 residues. Per the germline V gene, CDR1 is PRHDT and CDR2 is FYEKMQ (reference sequence). CDR3 coding DNA: TGTGCCAGCAGCTTAGGCTCCGTGGGCCGTCCCCTCCACTTT. It translates to CASSLGSVGRPLHF. The entire variable domain, with the rest obtained from reference TRBV13 and TRBJ1-6, is as follows: AAGVIQSPRHLIKEKRETATLKCYPIPRHDTVYWYQQGPGQDPQFLISFYEKMQSDKGSIPDRFSAQQFSDYHSELNMSSLELGDSALYFCASSLGSVGRPLHFGNGTRLTVT.

This sequence joins TRBV10-1 and TRBJ1-2; TRBD1 aligns across 7 bases. With 0 bases clipped from V and 8 bases from J, the junction kept 3 bases outside the gene matches. Germline V CDR1 and CDR2: WNHNN, SYGVQD (reference sequence). The CDR3 has 13 amino acids. The CDR3 is CASSESTGTGYTF. In DNA form, the CDR3 reads TGCGCCAGCAGTGAGTCGACAGGGACCGGCTACACCTTC.

The V call is TRBV5-4, the J call TRBJ2-7, with 8 bases matching TRBD1. CDR1 SGHNT and CDR2 YYREEE come from the germline V gene (reference sequence). CDR3 size: 15 residues. The V and J ends lost 2 bases and 5 bases, in that order; junction bases with no gene match: 9. This CDR3 reads CASSFLTGGQDEQYF. DNA for the CDR3: TGTGCCAGCAGCTTTCTTACAGGGGGGCAGGACGAGCAGTACTTC.

This chain connects TRBV6-5 to TRBJ2-3; 8 bases are a match to TRBD2. Germline trimming cut 4 bases from V and 6 bases from J; bases unmatched to any gene: 6. This CDR3 spans 14 amino acids. The germline CDR1 and CDR2 sequences are MNHEY and SVGAGI. The CDR3 loop reads CASSSGTSLDTQYF. The DNA of the CDR3 is TGTGCCAGCAGTTCCGGGACTAGTTTGGATACGCAGTATTTT.

This chain joins TRBV7-3 and TRBJ2-1, with TRBD1 matching over 11 bases. V lost 5 bases, J lost 8 bases, and 5 bases stayed unmatched. The CDR3 is made up of 14 amino acids. Per the germline V gene, CDR1 is SGHTA and CDR2 is FQGTGA. This CDR3 is CASSQGQGVDEQFF. Here the CDR3 DNA reads TGTGCCAGCAGCCAGGGACAGGGGGTTGATGAGCAGTTCTTC.

J is TRBJ1-1 and V is TRBV7-2; TRBD1 is a possible D gene (6 bases). Between the trimmed V and J ends, which lost 5 bases and 9 bases, there was a span of 16 bases. Germline V gene lookup returns CDR1 SGHTA and CDR2 FQGNSA. The length of the CDR3 is 13 residues. The CDR3 region is CASSQGPDRKAFF. The CDR3 bases are TGTGCCAGCAGCCAAGGCCCTGACAGGAAAGCTTTCTTT.

V and J are TRBV7-2 and TRBJ1-5, with D hard to call. Germline V gene sequence: CDR1 SGHTA, CDR2 FQGNSA. This CDR3 spans 15 amino acids. V was trimmed by 5 bases and J by 7 bases, leaving 18 bases between them. CDR3 bases: TGTGCCAGCAGCCCCCAGAGCATTAGCGGACAGCCCCAGCATTTT. Translation: CASSPQSISGQPQHF.

The chain joins TRBV19 to TRBJ1-1; possibly TRBD1 for D (5 bases). CDR1 and CDR2 (germline): LNHDA, SQIVND (reference sequence). Between the trimmed V and J ends, which lost 3 bases and 1 base, there was a span of 12 bases. The CDR3 has 15 amino acids. The CDR3: CASSILQTANTEAFF. The DNA for the CDR3 is TGTGCCAGTAGTATCTTGCAGACAGCGAACACTGAAGCTTTCTTT.

The chain recombines TRBV30 with TRBJ2-6; D unresolved. Germline CDR1 reads GTSNPN; CDR2 reads SVGIG (reference sequence). Trimming pared 6 bases from V and 5 bases from J, leaving 23 bases between. This CDR3 region has 17 residues. The CDR3 sequence is CACCISVITKRANVLTF. DNA for the CDR3: TGTGCCTGTTGCATCAGCGTTATAACAAAGCGGGCCAACGTCCTGACTTTC.

This chain connects TRBV7-2 to TRBJ2-4; the match to TRBD1 covers 8 bases. This CDR3 is 13 amino acids long. Germline V CDR1 and CDR2: SGHTA, FQGNSA. V trimming: 1 base; J trimming: 9 bases; junction bases outside the gene matches: 2. CDR3 amino acids: CASSLVQGGIQYF. CDR3 coding DNA: TGTGCCAGCAGCTTAGTACAGGGGGGCATTCAGTACTTC.

The V call is TRBV6-6, the J call TRBJ2-3; a possible D gene is TRBD2 (7 bases). The V gene lost 7 bases and the J gene lost 3 bases, with 17 bases spanning the gap. Looked up from germline, CDR1 is MNHNY and CDR2 is SVGAGI (reference sequence). CDR3 length equals 15 residues. CDR3 sequence (DNA): TGTGCCAGCAAACTAGGGGGGGGGAGGACAGATACGCAGTATTTT. It translates to CASKLGGGRTDTQYF.

The rearrangement links TRBV28 to TRBJ2-1, with D maybe TRBD2 (6 bases). The V gene lost 5 bases and the J gene lost 4 bases, with 27 bases spanning the gap. Per the germline V gene, CDR1 is MDHEN and CDR2 is SYDVKM. The CDR3 extends over 19 amino acids. The CDR3: CASSLGYLGTPEGYNEQFF. The CDR3, as DNA: TGTGCCAGCAGTCTCGGCTATCTCGGGACCCCGGAGGGGTACAATGAGCAGTTCTTC.

This clone was picked up one time. J is TRBJ2-7 and V is TRBV7-2; D uncertain. The V and J ends lost 3 bases and 3 bases respectively, with 9 bases between them. The CDR3 runs to 13 residues. Germline V gene data show CDR1 as SGHTA and CDR2 as FQGNSA. This CDR3 is CASSLDGFYEQYF. In nucleotides, the CDR3 is TGTGCCAGCAGCTTGGACGGTTTCTACGAGCAGTACTTC.

The CDR3 loop is CASSLNGRQAFF. The CDR3 coding sequence is TGTGCCAGCAGCCTCAACGGGAGGCAAGCTTTCTTT. J is TRBJ1-1 and V is TRBV6-5; D not certain. Germline CDR1 and CDR2: MNHEY and SVGAGI. This CDR3 comprises 12 residues. The V gene lost 6 bases and the J gene lost 9 bases, with 14 bases spanning the gap.

J is TRBJ2-1 and V is TRBV30; D may be TRBD1 or TRBD2 (5 bases each). Germline CDR1 reads GTSNPN; CDR2 reads SVGIG (reference sequence). V lost 4 bases and J lost 15, with 16 bases in between. This CDR3 comprises 11 residues. The CDR3 DNA reads TGTGCCTGGACTGGGGGTGGAGTTGCGTTCTTC. Protein product: CAWTGGGVAFF.

This clone was counted only a few times. The chain joins TRBV7-9 to TRBJ1-1, with 7 bases aligning to TRBD1. Germline V gene lookup returns CDR1 SEHNR and CDR2 FQNEAQ (reference sequence). Unmatched junction bases numbered 6, after V lost 1 base and J lost 1 base. This CDR3 has 16 residues. In nucleotides, the CDR3 is TGTGCCAGCAGCTTAGGGGTAGGACAGGCGAACACTGAAGCTTTCTTT. Translating it yields CASSLGVGQANTEAFF.

The rearrangement joins TRBV7-6 to TRBJ2-5; 9 bases align to TRBD1. The DNA end is a closer match to TRBJ2-7, so the J assignment may be wrong. Germline V lookup: CDR1 SGHVS, CDR2 FNYEAQ. This CDR3 comprises 13 residues. The CDR3: CASSSYRGHEQYF. CDR3 DNA sequence: TGTGCCAGCAGCTCGTACAGGGGGCACGAGCAGTACTTC.

The CDR3 DNA reads as TGTGCCAGCAGCCCCACGGGGGGTGAAAAACTGTTTTTT. It codes for CASSPTGGEKLFF. V and J are TRBV4-2 and TRBJ1-4; D is perhaps TRBD1 (5 bases). Germline CDR1 reads LGHNA; CDR2 reads YNFKEQ. This CDR3 comprises 13 residues. The ends were cut back, 4 bases at V and 7 bases at J, with 10 bases in the middle.

The CDR3 spells CASSLEYEQYF. The CDR3 DNA reads as TGTGCCAGCAGCTTGGAGTACGAGCAGTACTTC. This chain uses TRBV7-9 with TRBJ2-7; no reliable D call. CDR3 size: 11 residues. From germline, CDR1 is SEHNR and CDR2 FQNEAQ (reference sequence). Trimming stripped 3 bases from V and 4 bases from J, with 4 bases between.

J is TRBJ2-5 and V is TRBV7-7; D gene ambiguous. The V end was cut by 2 bases, the J end by 2 bases, with 12 bases between. This CDR3 region has 15 residues. Germline V lookup: CDR1 SSHAT, CDR2 FNYEAQ (reference sequence). The CDR3 bases are TGTGCCAGCAGCTTAAACAGTCCACCACAAGAGACCCAGTACTTC. The encoded protein is CASSLNSPPQETQYF.

J is TRBJ2-1 and V is TRBV6-6, with TRBD1 matching 9 bases. V gave up 5 bases and J gave up 3 bases; unmatched junction bases: 5. Germline V CDR1 and CDR2: MNHNY, SVGAGI (reference sequence). The CDR3 has 15 amino acids. This CDR3 reads CASSPRQGDYNEQFF. The CDR3 nucleotides are TGTGCCAGCAGTCCTCGACAGGGGGACTACAATGAGCAGTTCTTC.

The chain is built from TRBV5-6 and TRBJ2-1; D gene uncertain. CDR1 and CDR2 (germline): SGHDT, YYEEEE. The CDR3 is made up of 14 amino acids. V lost 3 bases and J 8 bases, leaving 15 bases between the germline ends. In DNA form, the CDR3 reads TGTGCCAGCAGCTCCCTGGTCGCAGGAGATGAGCAGTTCTTC. This encodes CASSSLVAGDEQFF. Full variable domain (rest looked up from reference TRBV5-6 and TRBJ2-1): DAGVTQSPTHLIKTRGQQVTLRCSPKSGHDTVSWYQQALGQGPQFIFQYYEEEERQRGNFPDRFSGHQFPNYSSELNVNALLLGDSALYLCASSSLVAGDEQFFGPGTRLTVL.

This sequence joins TRBV7-2 and TRBJ2-1; tentatively, D is TRBD2 (5 bases). The CDR3 runs 12 residues. V was cut by 4 bases and J by 7 bases, with 8 bases left in between. Germline loops: CDR1 SGHTA, CDR2 FQGNSA. The CDR3 DNA sequence: TGTGCCAGCAGCTCCGTAGCGAATGAGCAGTTCTTC. Translated: CASSSVANEQFF.

This rearrangement joins TRBV19 to TRBJ2-1, with D unresolved. Germline assignment: CDR1 LNHDA and CDR2 SQIVND (reference sequence). Between the trimmed V and J ends, which lost 3 bases and 1 base, there was a span of 10 bases. This CDR3 contains 15 residues. This CDR3 is CASSILGGSYNEQFF. CDR3 in DNA: TGTGCCAGTAGTATTCTAGGTGGGTCCTACAATGAGCAGTTCTTC.

The CDR3 nucleotides are TGTGCCAGCGATGTAGGCGGCAAAAATTCACCCCTCCACTTT. Amino acid sequence: CASDVGGKNSPLHF. The gene calls are TRBV5-6 and TRBJ1-6; D remains unclear. The CDR3 loop spans 14 amino acids. V lost 7 bases and J 7 bases, leaving 15 bases between the germline ends. In germline, CDR1 is SGHDT, CDR2 YYEEEE.

This clone was detected only a few times. This rearrangement joins TRBV10-2 to TRBJ2-1; 10 nucleotides line up with TRBD1. The CDR3 length is 14 residues. The V and J ends lost 6 bases and 5 bases, in that order; junction bases with no gene match: 4. Germline V gene data show CDR1 as WSHSY and CDR2 as SAAADI. CDR3: CASRGGQGNNEQFF. Written as DNA, the CDR3 is TGCGCCAGCAGGGGGGGACAGGGGAACAATGAGCAGTTCTTC.